Following are 20 T cell receptor beta chains from one sample sequenced in a study of vaccination and CD4 T cells after COVID-19. With the Oncomine TCR Beta short-read assay, DNA from cultured CD4+ T cells was sequenced. Via MiXCR, TCRdb re-called the PCR reads, giving one row per CDR3 protein. The sample contains over 14,000 distinct CDR3 sequences, approximately 53% of which appear only once. These TCRs are of unknown antigen specificity. Treatment noted: approximately nine-day PBMC culture with coronavirus spike peptide pools or control peptides (ViraFEST assay). Sequences were obtained from CD4+ T cells from blood, cultured in vitro. These TCRs come from a human donor who had recovered from COVID-19.

The chain recombines TRBV7-2 with TRBJ2-1, with 11 bases identical to TRBD2. Unmatched junction bases numbered 8, after V lost 4 bases and J lost 9 bases. Germline-derived CDR1 and CDR2 are SGHTA and FQGNSA. The CDR3 loop spans 15 amino acids. Here the CDR3 DNA reads TGTGCCAGCAGCTCTGGTCCGGGACTAGCGGCTGAGCAGTTCTTC. As protein: CASSSGPGLAAEQFF. The entire variable domain, with the rest obtained from reference TRBV7-2 and TRBJ2-1, is as follows: GAGVSQSPSNKVTEKGKDVELRCDPISGHTALYWYRQSLGQGLEFLIYFQGNSAPDKSGLPSDRFSAERTGGSVSTLTIQRTQQEDSAVYLCASSSGPGLAAEQFFGPGTRLTVL.

The V and J genes are TRBV23-1 and TRBJ1-1; D remains unclear. TRBV23-1 is noted as an ORF with a role that remains uncertain. V shed 4 bases and J shed 4 bases, with 13 bases lying between them. The CDR3 sequence is 14 residues long. CDR3 nucleotide sequence: TGCGCCAGCAGTCGCTCCGTTGGAGGCACTGAAGCTTTCTTT. Protein: CASSRSVGGTEAFF.

The V gene is TRBV15, the J gene TRBJ2-6, with D hard to call. Germline V lookup: CDR1 LNHNV, CDR2 YYDKDF (reference sequence). The CDR3 has 18 residues. Trimming left V 1 base short and J 2 bases short, with 15 bases between. CDR3 coding DNA: TGTGCCACCAGCAGAGGTCCGGCATACTCTACTGGGGCCAACGTCCTGACTTTC. This codes for CATSRGPAYSTGANVLTF.

V usage is TRBV27 and J usage is TRBJ2-2; 7 nucleotides agree with TRBD2. The CDR3 spans 18 residues. V shed 1 base, J shed 2 bases, and the junction held 10 bases outside the gene matches. In germline, CDR1 is MNHEY, CDR2 SMNVEV (reference sequence). The CDR3 DNA is TGTGCCAGCAGTTTATACCCTTCTAGCGGAATAAACACCGGGGAGCTGTTTTTT. Its translation is CASSLYPSSGINTGELFF.

The gene calls are TRBV18 and TRBJ2-5, with D perhaps given as TRBD1 or TRBD2 (5 bases each). The CDR3 spans 17 residues. Germline V gives CDR1 KGHSH, CDR2 LQKENI. V lost 4 bases and J 3 bases, leaving 21 bases between the germline ends. Here the CDR3 reads CASSQRHTRGPKETQYF. CDR3 coding DNA: TGTGCCAGCTCACAGCGCCACACTAGGGGACCTAAAGAGACCCAGTACTTC.

The genes are TRBV28 and TRBJ2-3; D is uncertain. Trimming pared 6 bases from V and 4 bases from J, leaving 17 bases between. Germline CDR1 reads MDHEN; CDR2 reads SYDVKM. The CDR3 sequence is 15 residues long. The CDR3 bases are TGTGCCAGCAGAGGAGAGTTCTCACGGGCAGATACGCAGTATTTT. Protein product: CASRGEFSRADTQYF.

This clonotype was seen more than once but under ten times. The chain uses TRBV11-2 and TRBJ2-7, with D possibly matching TRBD1 (6 bases). Germline V CDR1 and CDR2: SGHAT, FQNNGV. The CDR3 covers 12 residues. V dropped 2 bases and J dropped 9 bases, with 11 bases sitting between them. DNA of the CDR3: TGTGCCAGCAGCTTAAACATGGACAGGCAGTACTTC. It encodes CASSLNMDRQYF.

The genes are TRBV29-1 and TRBJ2-1; 13 bases are shared with TRBD2. This CDR3 region has 13 residues. With V trimmed by 7 bases and J by 12 bases, 9 bases remained unmatched. The germline V gene has CDR1 SQVTM and CDR2 ANQGSEA. In DNA, the CDR3 is TGCAGCGCTCGGACTAGCGGGAGTCTCGGGCAGTTCTTC. It yields the protein CSARTSGSLGQFF.

The genes are TRBV19 and TRBJ2-3, with a tentative D call TRBD2 (7 bases). Germline V gene data show CDR1 as LNHDA and CDR2 as SQIVND (reference sequence). The CDR3 is 16 residues long. V lost 5 bases to trimming and J lost 6 bases, with 21 bases between them. CDR3: CASSFRGRGGTDTQYF. The CDR3 nucleotides are TGTGCCAGTAGTTTCCGGGGTAGGGGGGGAACGGATACGCAGTATTTT. Drawing the rest from reference TRBV19 and TRBJ2-3, the complete variable domain is DGGITQSPKYLFRKEGQNVTLSCEQNLNHDAMYWYRQDPGQGLRLIYYSQIVNDFQKGDIAEGYSVSREKKESFPLTVTSAQKNPTAFYLCASSFRGRGGTDTQYFGPGTRLTVL.

The chain joins TRBV27 to TRBJ2-1, with 7 bases that match TRBD1. There are 16 residues in the CDR3. The V gene end was trimmed by 3 bases and the J gene end by 2 bases; junction bases not matched to a gene: 7. CDR1 and CDR2 (germline): MNHEY, SMNVEV (reference sequence). Written as DNA, the CDR3 is TGTGCCAGCAGTTTCGTCGCAGGGGGAGCCTACAATGAGCAGTTCTTC. This sequence encodes CASSFVAGGAYNEQFF.

V is TRBV20-1 and J is TRBJ2-5, with a possible D match to TRBD1 (5 bases). The CDR3 sequence is 14 residues long. Germline V CDR1 and CDR2: DFQATT, SNEGSKA (reference sequence). V was trimmed by 0 bases and J by 1 base, leaving 9 bases between them. CDR3 in amino acids: CSARDVQGQETQYF. The CDR3 nucleotides read TGCAGTGCTAGAGATGTCCAGGGCCAAGAGACCCAGTACTTC.

This clonotype has just a few counts. The chain uses TRBV2 and TRBJ1-1; D is unclear. V shed 0 bases and J shed 5 bases, with 10 bases lying between them. Germline V gives CDR1 SNHLY, CDR2 FYNNEI. The CDR3 extends over 14 amino acids. The CDR3 spells CASSEARGRTEAFF. DNA for the CDR3: TGTGCCAGCAGTGAAGCAAGAGGAAGAACTGAAGCTTTCTTT.

The chain couples TRBV11-2 to TRBJ2-1; weak D call: TRBD2 (6 bases). The germline gives CDR1 SGHAT, CDR2 FQNNGV. V lost 5 bases, J lost 6 bases, and 11 bases lay in between. The CDR3 is 13 residues long. The CDR3 coding sequence is TGTGCCAGCAGCGCGGTCGGGGGCAATGAGCAGTTCTTC. Its protein product is CASSAVGGNEQFF.

This clonotype was seen more than once but under ten times. This chain uses TRBV7-9 with TRBJ1-2; D might be TRBD1 (5 bases). The germline CDR1 and CDR2 sequences are SEHNR and FQNEAQ (reference sequence). The V end lost 0 bases, the J end lost 8 bases, and 19 bases lay between the germline ends. The CDR3 totals 16 residues. CDR3 DNA sequence: TGTGCCAGCAGCTTAGCCCGCCTTCAGGCCGACAGCGGCTACACCTTC. Translating it yields CASSLARLQADSGYTF.

V usage is TRBV28 and J usage is TRBJ1-2, with no clear D. With 6 bases removed from V and 2 bases from J, the gap between germline ends came to 7 bases. Germline assignment: CDR1 MDHEN and CDR2 SYDVKM. CDR3 length: 12 residues. CDR3 region: CASSLKNYGYTF. Written as DNA, the CDR3 is TGTGCCAGCAGCTTGAAGAACTATGGCTACACCTTC.

Only a few counts were recorded for this clonotype. The chain recombines TRBV20-1 with TRBJ2-2; unclear D gene. Germline assignment: CDR1 DFQATT and CDR2 SNEGSKA (reference sequence). The length of the CDR3 is 15 residues. V shed 2 bases and J shed 2 bases, with 12 bases lying between them. DNA for the CDR3: TGCAGTGCTAGACCCCACAGTATCAACACCGGGGAGCTGTTTTTT. It specifies CSARPHSINTGELFF.

The V call is TRBV12-5, the J call TRBJ2-5; the D is unclear. Trimming took off 7 bases at V and 4 bases at J, with 16 bases between the two ends. Germline CDR1 reads LGHNT; CDR2 reads FRNRAP. The CDR3 runs 14 residues. The CDR3 region is CASAPNGIRETQYF. The CDR3 nucleotides are TGTGCTAGTGCCCCCAACGGCATTCGAGAGACCCAGTACTTC.

The rearrangement joins TRBV28 to TRBJ1-2; D is unclear. V dropped 6 bases and J dropped 6 bases, with 14 bases sitting between them. In germline, CDR1 is MDHEN, CDR2 SYDVKM. This CDR3 is built from 13 residues. The CDR3 DNA follows: TGTGCCAGCAGCCCTAACCAGCGGAATGGCTACACCTTC. Residues: CASSPNQRNGYTF.

The CDR3 DNA reads TGTGCCAGCAGTGAATATCGGGGGCGCACTCAAGAGACCCAGTACTTC. It is translated as CASSEYRGRTQETQYF. This chain connects TRBV25-1 to TRBJ2-5; TRBD1 or TRBD2 may be the D gene (6 bases each). This CDR3 is 16 amino acids long. V was cut by 0 bases and J by 2 bases, with 13 bases left in between. Per the germline V gene, CDR1 is MGHDK and CDR2 is SYGVNS.

The V gene is TRBV7-8, the J gene TRBJ2-5, with a weak D call TRBD1 (5 bases). Germline loops: CDR1 SGHVS, CDR2 FQNEAQ. The V end was cut by 0 bases, the J end by 5 bases, with 10 bases between. The CDR3 length is 14 residues. The chain's CDR3 is CASSLARVIETQYF. The CDR3 DNA is TGTGCCAGCAGCTTAGCCAGGGTCATTGAGACCCAGTACTTC.